This TCR beta chain was recorded in a study of vaccination effects on CD4 cells after COVID-19. Germline V gene lookup returns CDR1 LGHNA and CDR2 YSLEER. CDR3 length: 15 amino acids. V lost 0 bases, J lost 4 bases, and 12 bases lay in between. About this clone itself: The antigen is undetermined.

Generated by immunoSEQ multiplex PCR, the TCRdb table keeps only in-frame clones and is missing some. The sample lists about 71,000 clones, 75% to 90% occurring once. Overall study findings and caveats: Substantial clonal contraction characterized both infection- and vaccine-induced clones late after vaccination.

After expansion with viral peptide pools in the ViraFEST assay, antigen-specific CD4+ T cells were sequenced. CD4+ T cell isolation took place after 10 days of culture. The study found no prior SARS-CoV-2 infection in the vaccine recipients, who tested negative for nucleocapsid antibodies. The TCR was taken from a human donor who received a COVID-19 vaccine. Sequenced material: CD4+ T cells from PBMCs cultured with SARS-CoV-2 spike peptides, taken before COVID-19 vaccination. The chain couples TRBV4-3 to TRBJ2-5, with no clear D. The CDR3 here is CASSQDRKATETQYF. CDR3 in DNA: TGCGCCAGCAGCCAAGATCGGAAGGCGACAGAGACCCAGTACTTC.